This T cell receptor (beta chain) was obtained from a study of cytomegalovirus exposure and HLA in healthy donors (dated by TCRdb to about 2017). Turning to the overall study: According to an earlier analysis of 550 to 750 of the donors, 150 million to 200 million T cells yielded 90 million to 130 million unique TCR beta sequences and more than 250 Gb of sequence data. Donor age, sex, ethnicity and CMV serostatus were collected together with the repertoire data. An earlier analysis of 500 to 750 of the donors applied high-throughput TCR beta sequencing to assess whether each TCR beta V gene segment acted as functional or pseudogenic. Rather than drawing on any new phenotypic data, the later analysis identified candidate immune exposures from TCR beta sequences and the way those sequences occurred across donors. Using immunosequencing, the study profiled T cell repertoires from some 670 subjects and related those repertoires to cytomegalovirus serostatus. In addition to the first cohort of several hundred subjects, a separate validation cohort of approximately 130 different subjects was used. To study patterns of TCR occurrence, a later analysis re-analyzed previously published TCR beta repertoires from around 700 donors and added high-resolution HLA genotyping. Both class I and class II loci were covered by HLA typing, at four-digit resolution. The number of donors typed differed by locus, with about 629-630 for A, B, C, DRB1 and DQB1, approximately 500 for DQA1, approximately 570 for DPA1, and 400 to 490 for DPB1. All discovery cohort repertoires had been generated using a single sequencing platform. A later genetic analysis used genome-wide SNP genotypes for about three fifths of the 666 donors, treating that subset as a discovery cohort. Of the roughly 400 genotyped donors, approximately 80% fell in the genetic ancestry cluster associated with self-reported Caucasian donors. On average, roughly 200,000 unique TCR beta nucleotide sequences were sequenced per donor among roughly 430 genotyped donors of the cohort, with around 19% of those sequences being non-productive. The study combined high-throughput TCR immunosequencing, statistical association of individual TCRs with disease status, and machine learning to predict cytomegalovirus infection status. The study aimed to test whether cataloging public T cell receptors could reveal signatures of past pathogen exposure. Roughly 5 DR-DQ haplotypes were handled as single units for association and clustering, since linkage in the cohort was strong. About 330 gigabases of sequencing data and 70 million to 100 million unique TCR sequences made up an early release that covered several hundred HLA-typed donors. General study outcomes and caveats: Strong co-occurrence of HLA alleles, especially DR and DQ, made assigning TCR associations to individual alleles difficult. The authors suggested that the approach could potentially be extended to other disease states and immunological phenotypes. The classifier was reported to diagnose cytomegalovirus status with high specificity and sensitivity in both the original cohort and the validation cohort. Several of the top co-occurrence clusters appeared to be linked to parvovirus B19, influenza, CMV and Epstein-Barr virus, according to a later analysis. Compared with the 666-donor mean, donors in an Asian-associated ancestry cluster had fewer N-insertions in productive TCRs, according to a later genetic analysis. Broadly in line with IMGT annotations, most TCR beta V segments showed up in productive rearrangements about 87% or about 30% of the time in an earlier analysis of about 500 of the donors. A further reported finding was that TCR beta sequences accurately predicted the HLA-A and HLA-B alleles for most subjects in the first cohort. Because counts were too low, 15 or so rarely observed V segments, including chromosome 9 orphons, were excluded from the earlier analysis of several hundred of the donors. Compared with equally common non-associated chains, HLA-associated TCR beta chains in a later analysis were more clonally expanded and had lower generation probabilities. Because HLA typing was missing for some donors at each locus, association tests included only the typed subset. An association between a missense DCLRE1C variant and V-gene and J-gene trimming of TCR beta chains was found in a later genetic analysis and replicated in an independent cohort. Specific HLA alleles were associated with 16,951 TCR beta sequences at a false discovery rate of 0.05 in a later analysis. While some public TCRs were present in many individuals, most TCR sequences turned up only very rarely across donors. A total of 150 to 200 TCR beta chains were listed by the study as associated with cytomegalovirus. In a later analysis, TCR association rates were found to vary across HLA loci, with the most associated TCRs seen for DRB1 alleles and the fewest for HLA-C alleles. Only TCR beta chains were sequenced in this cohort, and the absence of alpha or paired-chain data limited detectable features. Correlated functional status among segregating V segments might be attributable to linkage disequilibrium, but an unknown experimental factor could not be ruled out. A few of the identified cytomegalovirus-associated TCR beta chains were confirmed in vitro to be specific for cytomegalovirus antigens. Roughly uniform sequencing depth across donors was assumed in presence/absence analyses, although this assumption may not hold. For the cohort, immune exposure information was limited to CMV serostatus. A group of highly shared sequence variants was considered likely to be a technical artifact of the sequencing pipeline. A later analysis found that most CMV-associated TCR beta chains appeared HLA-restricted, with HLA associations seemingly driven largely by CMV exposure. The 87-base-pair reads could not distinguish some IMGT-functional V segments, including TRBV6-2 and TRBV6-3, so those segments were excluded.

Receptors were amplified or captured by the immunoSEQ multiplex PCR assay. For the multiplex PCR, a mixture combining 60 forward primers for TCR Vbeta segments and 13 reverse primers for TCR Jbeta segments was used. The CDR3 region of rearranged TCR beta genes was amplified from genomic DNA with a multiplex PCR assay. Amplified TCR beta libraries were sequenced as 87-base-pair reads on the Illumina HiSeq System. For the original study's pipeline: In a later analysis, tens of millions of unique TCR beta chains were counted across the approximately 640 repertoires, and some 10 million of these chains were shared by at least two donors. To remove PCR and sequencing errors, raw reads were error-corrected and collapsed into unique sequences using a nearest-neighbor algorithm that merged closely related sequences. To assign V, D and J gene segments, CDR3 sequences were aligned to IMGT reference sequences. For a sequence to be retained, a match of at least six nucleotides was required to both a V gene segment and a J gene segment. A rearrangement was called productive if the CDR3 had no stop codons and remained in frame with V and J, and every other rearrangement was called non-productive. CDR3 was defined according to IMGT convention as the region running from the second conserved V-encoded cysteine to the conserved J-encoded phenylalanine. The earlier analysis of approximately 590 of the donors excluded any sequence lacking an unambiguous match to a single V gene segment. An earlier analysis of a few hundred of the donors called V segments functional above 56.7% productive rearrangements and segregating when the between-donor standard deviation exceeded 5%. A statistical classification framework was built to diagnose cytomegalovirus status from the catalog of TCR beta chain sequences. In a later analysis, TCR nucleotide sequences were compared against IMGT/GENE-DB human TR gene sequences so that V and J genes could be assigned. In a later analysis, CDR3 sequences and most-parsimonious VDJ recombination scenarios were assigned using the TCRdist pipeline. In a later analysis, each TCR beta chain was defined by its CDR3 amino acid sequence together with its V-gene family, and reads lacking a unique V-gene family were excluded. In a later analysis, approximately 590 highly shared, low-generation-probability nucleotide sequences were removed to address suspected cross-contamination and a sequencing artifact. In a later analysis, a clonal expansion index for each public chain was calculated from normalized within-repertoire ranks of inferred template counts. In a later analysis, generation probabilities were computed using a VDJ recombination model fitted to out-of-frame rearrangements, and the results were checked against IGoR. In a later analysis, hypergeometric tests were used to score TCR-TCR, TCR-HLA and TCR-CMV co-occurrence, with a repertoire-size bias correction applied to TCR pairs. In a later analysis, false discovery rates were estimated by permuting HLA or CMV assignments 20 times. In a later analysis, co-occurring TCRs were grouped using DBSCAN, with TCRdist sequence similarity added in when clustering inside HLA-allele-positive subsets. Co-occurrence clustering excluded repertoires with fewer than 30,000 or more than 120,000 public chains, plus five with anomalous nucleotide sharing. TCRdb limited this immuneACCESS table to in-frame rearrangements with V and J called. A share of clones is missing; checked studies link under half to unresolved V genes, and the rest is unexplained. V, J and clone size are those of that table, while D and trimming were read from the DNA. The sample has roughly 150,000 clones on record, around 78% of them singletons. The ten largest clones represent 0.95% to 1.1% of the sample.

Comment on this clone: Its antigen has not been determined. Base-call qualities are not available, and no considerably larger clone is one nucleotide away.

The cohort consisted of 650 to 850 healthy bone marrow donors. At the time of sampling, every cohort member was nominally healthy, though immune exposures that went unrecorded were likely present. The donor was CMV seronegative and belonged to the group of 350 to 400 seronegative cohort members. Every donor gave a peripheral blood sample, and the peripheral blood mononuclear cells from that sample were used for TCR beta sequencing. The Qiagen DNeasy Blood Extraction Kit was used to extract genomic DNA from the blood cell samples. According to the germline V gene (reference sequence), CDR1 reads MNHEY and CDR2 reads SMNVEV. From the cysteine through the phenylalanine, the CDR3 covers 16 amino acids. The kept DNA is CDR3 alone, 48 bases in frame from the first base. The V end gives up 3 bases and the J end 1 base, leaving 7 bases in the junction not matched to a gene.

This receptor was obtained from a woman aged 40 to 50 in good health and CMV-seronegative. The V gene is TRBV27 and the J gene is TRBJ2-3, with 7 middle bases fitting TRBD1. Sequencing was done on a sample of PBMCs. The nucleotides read TGTGCCAGCAGTTTCCTCGGACAGGATGGCACAGATACGCAGTATTTT. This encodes CASSFLGQDGTDTQYF.